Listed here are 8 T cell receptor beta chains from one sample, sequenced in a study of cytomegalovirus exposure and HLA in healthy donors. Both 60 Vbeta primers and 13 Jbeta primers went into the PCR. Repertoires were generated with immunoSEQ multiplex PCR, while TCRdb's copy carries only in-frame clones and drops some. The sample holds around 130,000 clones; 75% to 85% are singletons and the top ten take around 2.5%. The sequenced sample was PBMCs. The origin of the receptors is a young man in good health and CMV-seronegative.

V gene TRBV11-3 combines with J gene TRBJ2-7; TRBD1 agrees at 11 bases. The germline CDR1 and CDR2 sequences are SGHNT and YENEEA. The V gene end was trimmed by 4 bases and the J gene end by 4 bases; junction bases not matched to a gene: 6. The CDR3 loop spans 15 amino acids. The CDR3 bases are TGTGCCAGCAGCTCCCGGACAGGGGGCGATTACGAGCAGTACTTC. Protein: CASSSRTGGDYEQYF.

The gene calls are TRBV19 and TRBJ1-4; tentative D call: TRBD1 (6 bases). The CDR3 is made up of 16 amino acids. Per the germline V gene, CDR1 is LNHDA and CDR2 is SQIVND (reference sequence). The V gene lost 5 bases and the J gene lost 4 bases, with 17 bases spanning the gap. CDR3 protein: CASSPGARGYNEKLFF. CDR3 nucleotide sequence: TGTGCCAGTAGTCCCGGGGCCAGGGGTTATAATGAAAAACTGTTTTTT. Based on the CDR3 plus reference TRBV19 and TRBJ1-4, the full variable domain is DGGITQSPKYLFRKEGQNVTLSCEQNLNHDAMYWYRQDPGQGLRLIYYSQIVNDFQKGDIAEGYSVSREKKESFPLTVTSAQKNPTAFYLCASSPGARGYNEKLFFGSGTQLSVL.

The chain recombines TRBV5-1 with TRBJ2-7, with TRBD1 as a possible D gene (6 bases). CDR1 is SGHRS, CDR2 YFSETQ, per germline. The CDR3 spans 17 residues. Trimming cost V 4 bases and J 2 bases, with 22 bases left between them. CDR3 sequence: CASSTRRGAADPYEQYF. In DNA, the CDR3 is TGCGCCAGCAGCACCCGCAGGGGAGCCGCTGACCCCTACGAGCAGTACTTC.

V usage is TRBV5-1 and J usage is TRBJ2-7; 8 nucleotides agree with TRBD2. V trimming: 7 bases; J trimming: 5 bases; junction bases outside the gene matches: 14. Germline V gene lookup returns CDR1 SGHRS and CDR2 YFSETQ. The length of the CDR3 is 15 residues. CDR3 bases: TGCGCCAGCGGTTACGACCCCGGGAGGGCAAACGAGCAGTACTTC. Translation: CASGYDPGRANEQYF.

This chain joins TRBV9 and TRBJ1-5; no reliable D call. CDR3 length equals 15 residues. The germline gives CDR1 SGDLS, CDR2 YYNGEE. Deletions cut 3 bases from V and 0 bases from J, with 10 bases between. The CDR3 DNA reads TGTGCCAGCAGCGGGGGAGGGAATAGCAATCAGCCCCAGCATTTT. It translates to CASSGGGNSNQPQHF. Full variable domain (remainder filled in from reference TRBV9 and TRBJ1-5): DSGVTQTPKHLITATGQRVTLRCSPRSGDLSVYWYQQSLDQGLQFLIQYYNGEERAKGNILERFSAQQFPDLHSELNLSSLELGDSALYFCASSGGGNSNQPQHFGDGTRLSIL.

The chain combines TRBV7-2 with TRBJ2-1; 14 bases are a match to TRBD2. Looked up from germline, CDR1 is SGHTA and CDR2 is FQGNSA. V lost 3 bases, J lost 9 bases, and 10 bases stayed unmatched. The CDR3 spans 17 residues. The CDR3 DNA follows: TGTGCCAGCAGCTTTCCACTGACTAGCGGGAGGGCCGGTGAGCAGTTCTTC. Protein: CASSFPLTSGRAGEQFF.

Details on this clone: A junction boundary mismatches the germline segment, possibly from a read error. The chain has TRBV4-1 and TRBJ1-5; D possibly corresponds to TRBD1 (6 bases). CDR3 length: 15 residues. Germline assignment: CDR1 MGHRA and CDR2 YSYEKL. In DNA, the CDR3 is TGCGCCAGCAGCTACGGACAGAATAGCAATCAGCCCCAGAATTTT. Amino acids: CASSYGQNSNQPQNF.

The CDR3 region has the DNA TGCAGCGTTGATTACTTAGACGACTCCATGGGTGAGCAGTACTTC. Protein: CSVDYLDDSMGEQYF. This chain joins TRBV29-1 and TRBJ2-7; D not resolved. V was cut by 3 bases and J by 7 bases, with 22 bases left in between. The CDR3 length is 15 residues. Germline assignment: CDR1 SQVTM and CDR2 ANQGSEA.